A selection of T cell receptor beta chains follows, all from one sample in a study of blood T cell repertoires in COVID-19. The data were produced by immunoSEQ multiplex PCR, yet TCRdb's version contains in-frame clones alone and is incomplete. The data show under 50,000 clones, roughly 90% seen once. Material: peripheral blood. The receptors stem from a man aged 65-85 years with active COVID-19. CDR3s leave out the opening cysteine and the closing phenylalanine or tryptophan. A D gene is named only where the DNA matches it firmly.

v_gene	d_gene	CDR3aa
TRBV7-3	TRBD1	ASSLMAGGAYGYT
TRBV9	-	ASSVDLRGYEQF
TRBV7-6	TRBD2	ASSLAPSGSPTDTGELF
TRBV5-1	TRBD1	ASSAASGTGTYEQY
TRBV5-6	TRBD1	AINRGPSPAQY
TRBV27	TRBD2	ASSLVAGGYQETQY
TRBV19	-	ASSIAGRMNTEAF
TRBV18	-	ASSPWTPANNHEQF
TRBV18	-	ASSLARGSTEAF
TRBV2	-	ASSVGGGSYNEQF
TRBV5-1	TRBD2	ASSLAGSGRGYEQY
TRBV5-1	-	ASSLVAGPYEQY
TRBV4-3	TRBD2	ASSQAPRGRPDTQY
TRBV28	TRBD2	ASSFPASGGADTQY
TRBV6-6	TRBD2	ASSRTSGSLSYEQY
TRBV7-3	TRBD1	ASSLRGQGTYEQY
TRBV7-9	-	ASSLGGGANQPQH
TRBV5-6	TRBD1	ASSRARRGRVNTEAF
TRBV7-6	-	ASSLNRDYEQY
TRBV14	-	ASSQFLSGSYNEQF
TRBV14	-	ASSSRLILNTEAF
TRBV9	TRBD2	ASRSGLAGGTDTQY
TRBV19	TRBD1	ASRDRDRAFNSNQPQH